The rows below give T cell receptor beta chains drawn from one sample of a study of T cells in Graves' hyperthyroidism and ophthalmopathy. In TCRdb, the multiplex PCR reads were re-called with MiXCR into one record per CDR3 protein. The table lists hundreds of thousands of distinct CDR3 sequences, less than 25% of them singletons. The sequenced sample consisted of blood. The source is a young man with Graves' ophthalmopathy. CDR3s include the opening cysteine and the closing phenylalanine or tryptophan. D genes are given only for firm matches. Size is omitted from some rows. Given values are once, few, many or a class for expanded clones.

many	-	TRBV3-1	TRBJ2-5	TGTGCCAGCAGCCAACTTCGGGTTGAAGAGACCCAGTACTTC	CASSQLRVEETQYF
many	TRBD1	TRBV20-1	TRBJ1-1	TGCAGTGCTAGAGACCCAAACAGGGGAGGGGGGACTGAAGCTTTCTTT	CSARDPNRGGGTEAFF
-	-	TRBV6-1	TRBJ2-5	TGTGCCAGCAGCGCCCGAGCGAAGGGGGGGACCCAGTACTTC	CASSARAKGGTQYF
-	-	TRBV20-1	TRBJ2-1	TGCAGTGCTAGAGTGTGGGGGAGAAGCTCCTACAATGAGCAGTTCTTC	CSARVWGRSSYNEQFF
many	TRBD1	TRBV10-3	TRBJ1-2	TGTGCCACCGGGCCGGGGACAGGGAGGCTGGCTAACTATGGCTACACCTTC	CATGPGTGRLANYGYTF
-	-	TRBV5-5	TRBJ2-7	TGTGCCAGCAGCTTGGTATTCGCGGCCTACGAGCAGTACTTC	CASSLVFAAYEQYF
many	-	TRBV30	TRBJ2-7	TGTGCCTGGAGGCGAGCGCACTACGGCGAGCAGTACTTC	CAWRRAHYGEQYF
few	TRBD2	TRBV5-1	TRBJ2-5	TGTGCCAGCAGCTTGGTGACTAGCGGGTTAAAAGAGACCCAGTACTTC	CASSLVTSGLKETQYF
-	TRBD2	TRBV10-3	TRBJ2-1	TGTGCCGTACACCCGGGACTAGCGGGAGACGATGAGCAGTTCTTC	CAVHPGLAGDDEQFF
few	-	TRBV19	TRBJ2-1	TGTGCCAGTAGTATACCGGGACTGACTTGGAATGAGCAGTTCTTC	CASSIPGLTWNEQFF
-	-	TRBV20-1	TRBJ2-5	TGCAGTGCCCCCCCGAGCCGGGCACCCGAGGGGACCCAGTACTTC	CSAPPSRAPEGTQYF
many	TRBD1	TRBV20-1	TRBJ2-7	TGCAGTGCCCCCCCCGGGACAGGGTACGAGCAGTACTTC	CSAPPGTGYEQYF
many	-	TRBV20-1	TRBJ1-2	TGCAGTGCTAGGGGCAAGGGAGTGGGGGCGTACTATGGCTACACCTTC	CSARGKGVGAYYGYTF
many	TRBD1	TRBV2	TRBJ1-1	TGTGCCAGCAGGATAGAGACAGGGGTGAACACTGAAGCTTTCTTT	CASRIETGVNTEAFF
few	TRBD1	TRBV5-1	TRBJ2-5	TGTGCCAGCAGCCCGACAAGAGGACAGGGCCACCAAGAGACCCAGTACTTC	CASSPTRGQGHQETQYF
-	TRBD2	TRBV13	TRBJ2-7	TGTGCCAGCAGCCAGTCCAGCAGCGGGAGGGGTTCCTACGAGCAGTACTTC	CASSQSSSGRGSYEQYF